This TCR beta chain was identified during a study of a mutant IDH1 vaccine in newly diagnosed glioma. Study-level background: Scheduled at week 35, visit V12 preceded visit V13, held at week 47.

Germline loops: CDR1 SEHNR, CDR2 FQNEAQ (reference sequence). The germline V and J ends were trimmed by 2 bases and 1 base, with 11 bases remaining between them. This CDR3 region has 16 residues. Regarding time point: week 47, end of study. Every single dose of the vaccine, 300 ug of mutant IDH1 20-mer peptide, came with topical imiquimod. In the case of this clone: Its antigen is currently unknown.

The table came from immunoSEQ multiplex PCR; TCRdb's copy has only in-frame clones and leaves some out. The data contain about 56,000 clones, around 83% of them singletons. V usage is TRBV7-9 and J usage is TRBJ2-2; perhaps TRBD2 as D (6 bases). This clonotype was sampled from a woman between 45 and 60 years old with glioma. Here the sequenced sample was PBMCs, taken from a glioma patient whose treatment included an IDH1 peptide vaccine. CDR3 bases: TGTGCCAGCAGCTTAAAGGGCGGGGAGAACACCGGGGAGCTGTTTTTT. Its translation: CASSLKGGENTGELFF.